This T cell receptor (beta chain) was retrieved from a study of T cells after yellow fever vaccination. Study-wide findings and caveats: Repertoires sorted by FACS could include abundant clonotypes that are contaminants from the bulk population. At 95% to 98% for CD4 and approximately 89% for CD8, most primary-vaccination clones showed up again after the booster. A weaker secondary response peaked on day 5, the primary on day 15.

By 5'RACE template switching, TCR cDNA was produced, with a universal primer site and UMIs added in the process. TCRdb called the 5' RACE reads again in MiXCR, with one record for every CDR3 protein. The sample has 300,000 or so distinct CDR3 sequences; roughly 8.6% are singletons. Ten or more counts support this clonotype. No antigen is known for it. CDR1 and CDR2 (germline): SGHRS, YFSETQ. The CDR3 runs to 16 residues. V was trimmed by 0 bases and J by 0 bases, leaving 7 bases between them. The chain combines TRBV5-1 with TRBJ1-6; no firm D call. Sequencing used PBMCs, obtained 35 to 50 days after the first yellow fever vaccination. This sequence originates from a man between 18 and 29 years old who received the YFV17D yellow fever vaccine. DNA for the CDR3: TGCGCCAGCAGCTTGGGCGGGAGCTCCTATAATTCACCCCTCCACTTT. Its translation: CASSLGGSSYNSPLHF.